Below are 23 T cell receptor beta chains sequenced from a single sample in a study of blood T cell repertoires in COVID-19. Only in-frame clones appear in the TCRdb table, and some are missing; sequencing was by immunoSEQ multiplex PCR. The sample carries a few hundred thousand clones, about 88% recorded once. The specimen sequenced was PBMCs or T cells enriched from blood (not recorded which). Every receptor here comes from a middle-aged woman who had recovered from COVID-19.

Written as DNA, the CDR3 is TGTGCCAGCAGCTTGGGACAGGGGAAGGCCTACGAGCAGTACTTC. This encodes CASSLGQGKAYEQYF. The chain is built from TRBV7-9 and TRBJ2-7, with 10 positions matching TRBD1. This CDR3 spans 15 amino acids. J lost 2 bases, V lost 3 bases, and 4 bases had no gene match. CDR1 and CDR2 (germline): SEHNR, FQNEAQ (reference sequence).

CDR3 coding DNA: TGTGCCAGCAGCGGCGGAGCGGGAGGCGGCACAGATACGCAGTATTTT. It specifies CASSGGAGGGTDTQYF. The gene calls are TRBV7-2 and TRBJ2-3; 9 nucleotides match TRBD2. There are 16 residues in the CDR3. CDR1 and CDR2 (germline): SGHTA, FQGNSA. V was clipped by 5 bases and J by 1 base; unmatched bases: 7. The full variable domain, with the rest looked up from reference TRBV7-2 and TRBJ2-3, is GAGVSQSPSNKVTEKGKDVELRCDPISGHTALYWYRQSLGQGLEFLIYFQGNSAPDKSGLPSDRFSAERTGGSVSTLTIQRTQQEDSAVYLCASSGGAGGGTDTQYFGPGTRLTVL.

This sequence joins TRBV6-1 and TRBJ1-5; D may be TRBD1 (5 bases). With 3 bases removed from V and 2 bases from J, the gap between germline ends came to 14 bases. The germline gives CDR1 MNHNS, CDR2 SASEGT. CDR3 size: 16 residues. The CDR3, as DNA: TGTGCCAGCAGTGACTTCCAGGGTCGTGGCAATCAGCCCCAGCATTTT. Protein: CASSDFQGRGNQPQHF.

The rearrangement links TRBV30 to TRBJ1-2; D not certain. There are 11 residues in the CDR3. Germline values: CDR1 GTSNPN, CDR2 SVGIG (reference sequence). V shed 8 bases and J shed 7 bases, with 14 bases lying between them. The CDR3 loop is CAGRGGGGYTF. CDR3 DNA: TGTGCCGGCCGGGGAGGAGGTGGCTACACCTTC.

To note about this clone: In the same sample, other DNA sequences code for this CDR3. V gene TRBV5-4 combines with J gene TRBJ1-4; 7 bases fit TRBD1. The J segment lost 8 bases and the V segment lost 0 bases, leaving 4 bases of the junction unmatched. The CDR3 extends over 14 amino acids. Germline-derived CDR1 and CDR2 are SGHNT and YYREEE (reference sequence). This CDR3 is CASSLGQGNEKLFF. The CDR3 DNA is TGTGCCAGCAGCTTGGGACAGGGCAACGAAAAACTGTTTTTT.

The J gene is TRBJ1-2, the V gene TRBV28, with 8 bases fitting TRBD1. Germline V gene sequence: CDR1 MDHEN, CDR2 SYDVKM. The CDR3 covers 13 residues. The V and J ends lost 5 bases and 8 bases, in that order; junction bases with no gene match: 7. CDR3 in amino acids: CASSPRTGRGYTF. CDR3 nucleotide sequence: TGTGCCAGCAGTCCCCGGACAGGGAGGGGCTACACCTTC.

The gene calls are TRBV3-1 (or the pseudogene TRBV3-2) and TRBJ2-5, with a weak D call TRBD1 (5 bases). Germline V lookup: CDR1 LGHDT, CDR2 YNNKEL (reference sequence). This CDR3 contains 15 residues. The ends were cut back, 1 base at V and 1 base at J, with 10 bases in the middle. CDR3: CASSQGRGPQETQYF. CDR3 DNA sequence: TGTGCCAGCAGCCAAGGAAGGGGCCCCCAAGAGACCCAGTACTTC.

CDR3 residues: CASSWGTGAHTEAFF. The CDR3 DNA sequence: TGTGCCAGCAGCTGGGGTACAGGGGCACACACTGAAGCTTTCTTT. The chain employs TRBV11-1 and TRBJ1-1; 7 bases align to TRBD1. The germline V gene has CDR1 SGHAT and CDR2 FQDESV (reference sequence). V shed 4 bases, J shed 3 bases, and the junction held 8 bases outside the gene matches. This CDR3 is 15 amino acids long. The whole variable domain, filled in from reference TRBV11-1 and TRBJ1-1, reads EAEVAQSPRYKITEKSQAVAFWCDPISGHATLYWYRQILGQGPELLVQFQDESVVDDSQLPKDRFSAERLKGVDSTLKIQPAELGDSAMYLCASSWGTGAHTEAFFGQGTRLTVV.

The chain links TRBV2 to TRBJ2-1, with D unresolved. Germline loops: CDR1 SNHLY, CDR2 FYNNEI. Trimming pared 5 bases from V and 7 bases from J, leaving 6 bases between. This CDR3 has 11 amino acids. The CDR3 protein is CASSQLNEQFF. For the CDR3, the DNA is TGTGCCAGCAGTCAACTAAATGAGCAGTTCTTC.

The DNA of the CDR3 is TGTGCCAGTAGTATCCCCAGGGGGAGGGCTTTCTTT. Amino acid sequence: CASSIPRGRAFF. This chain connects TRBV19 to TRBJ1-1; 7 nucleotides align to TRBD1. There are 12 residues in the CDR3. J was trimmed by 11 bases and V by 3 bases; bases with no gene match: 6. Germline V gene lookup returns CDR1 LNHDA and CDR2 SQIVND (reference sequence).

The chain has TRBV5-3 and TRBJ1-3, with D possibly TRBD1 on 5 matching bases. TRBV5-3 is placed among ORFs of uncertain function. The CDR3 extends over 16 amino acids. V was shortened by 0 bases and J by 10 bases, with 20 bases between the two germline ends. Here the CDR3 DNA reads TGTGCCAGAAGCTTGGAGGCAGGGAAGGGAAGGTGGACCATATATTTT. Its protein product is CARSLEAGKGRWTIYF.

V gene TRBV19 combines with J gene TRBJ1-4; D might be TRBD1 (6 bases). The V gene's germline CDR1 is LNHDA and CDR2 SQIVND (reference sequence). This CDR3 is built from 15 residues. Trimming took off 5 bases at V and 6 bases at J, with 16 bases between the two ends. The CDR3 here is CASSSGTYPDEKLFF. Here the CDR3 DNA reads TGTGCCAGTAGTTCCGGGACATATCCGGATGAAAAACTGTTTTTT.

This clone has just a few counts. The chain couples TRBV6-2 or TRBV6-3 to TRBJ2-7; TRBD1 matches 11 bases. There are 16 residues in the CDR3. Looked up from germline, CDR1 is MNHEY and CDR2 is SVGEGT. The junction had 7 bases not matched to a gene; V was cut back by 5 bases and J by 1 base. The CDR3 reads CASSRTGGQASYEQYF. The CDR3 nucleotides read TGTGCCAGCAGTAGGACAGGGGGCCAAGCGTCCTACGAGCAGTACTTC.

This clone was found once. The gene calls are TRBV5-4 and TRBJ2-7, with 14 bases matching TRBD2. CDR3 size: 15 residues. Germline CDR1 reads SGHNT; CDR2 reads YYREEE (reference sequence). V trimming: 4 bases; J trimming: 3 bases; junction bases outside the gene matches: 3. The CDR3 is CASSPGTSGGYEQYF. The CDR3 region has the DNA TGTGCCAGCAGCCCGGGGACTAGCGGGGGCTACGAGCAGTACTTC.

V gene TRBV29-1 combines with J gene TRBJ2-7, with TRBD1 matching 7 bases. V lost 4 bases to trimming and J lost 1 base; unmatched junction nucleotides: 4. The CDR3 totals 13 residues. The germline V gene has CDR1 SQVTM and CDR2 ANQGSEA. The CDR3 sequence is CSVVYRGSYEQYF. The CDR3 bases are TGCAGCGTTGTCTACAGGGGTTCCTACGAGCAGTACTTC.

The rearrangement links TRBV18 to TRBJ2-3, with a weak D call TRBD2 (7 bases). Trimming shortened V by 9 bases and J by 4 bases, and 14 bases separated the two germline ends. The germline V gene encodes CDR1 KGHSH and CDR2 LQKENI. The CDR3 consists of 13 residues. The CDR3 DNA sequence: TGTGCCAGTACTCCGGGGGGCCCAGATACGCAGTATTTT. Protein sequence: CASTPGGPDTQYF. Full variable domain (remainder filled in from reference TRBV18 and TRBJ2-3): NAGVMQNPRHLVRRRGQEARLRCSPMKGHSHVYWYRQLPEEGLKFMVYLQKENIIDESGMPKERFSAEFPKEGPSILRIQQVVRGDSAAYFCASTPGGPDTQYFGPGTRLTVL.

The chain employs TRBV5-1 and TRBJ1-1; 7 bases match TRBD1. The CDR3 has 13 residues. V was pared by 2 bases and J by 7 bases, with 5 bases of the junction left unmatched. Germline assignment: CDR1 SGHRS and CDR2 YFSETQ. The CDR3 coding sequence is TGCGCCAGCAGCTTATCGGGGACAGATGAAGCTTTCTTT. The encoded protein is CASSLSGTDEAFF.

This chain joins TRBV10-2 and TRBJ2-1; 7 nucleotides match TRBD2. The CDR3 totals 16 residues. Germline CDR1 WSHSY, CDR2 SAAADI. With 4 bases clipped from V and 6 bases from J, the junction kept 12 bases outside the gene matches. CDR3 nucleotides: TGCGCCAGCAGTGTAGGAACGGGGGGACGAATCAATGAGCAGTTCTTC. Protein product: CASSVGTGGRINEQFF.

V is TRBV2 and J is TRBJ2-5, with D possibly TRBD1 on 5 matching bases. The V and J ends lost 6 bases and 5 bases respectively, with 16 bases between them. The CDR3 length is 14 residues. CDR1 and CDR2 from the germline V gene are SNHLY and FYNNEI. The CDR3, as DNA: TGTGCCAGCAGAAGACAGTATGGAACGGAGACCCAGTACTTC. Its translation is CASRRQYGTETQYF.

This rearrangement joins TRBV15 to TRBJ2-1; 13 nucleotides agree with TRBD2. The CDR3 length is 16 residues. V trimming: 1 base; J trimming: 8 bases; junction bases outside the gene matches: 5. CDR1 and CDR2 (germline): LNHNV, YYDKDF (reference sequence). The DNA of the CDR3 is TGTGCCACCAGCAGAGGACTAGCGGGAGGTTGGGATGAGCAGTTCTTC. Translated, it gives CATSRGLAGGWDEQFF.

V is TRBV5-1 and J is TRBJ2-1; TRBD2 aligns across 7 bases. Unmatched junction bases numbered 8, after V lost 5 bases and J lost 6 bases. Germline CDR1 is SGHRS and CDR2 is YFSETQ. The CDR3 runs to 14 residues. DNA of the CDR3: TGCGCCAGCAGTCCGGCGGGAGATATCAATGAGCAGTTCTTC. Translated, it gives CASSPAGDINEQFF.

The rearrangement links TRBV4-1 to TRBJ2-3; the match to TRBD1 covers 9 bases. Germline assignment: CDR1 MGHRA and CDR2 YSYEKL. This CDR3 spans 16 amino acids. J was trimmed by 6 bases and V by 3 bases; bases with no gene match: 10. The CDR3 nucleotides read TGCGCCAGCAGCCACGGTAGGACAGGGGTAGGGGATACGCAGTATTTT. Protein: CASSHGRTGVGDTQYF.

This clone was counted a single time. The genes are TRBV4-1 and TRBJ2-5, with a possible D match to TRBD2 (5 bases). Germline V lookup: CDR1 MGHRA, CDR2 YSYEKL. The CDR3 totals 16 residues. The V end was cut by 1 base, the J end by 10 bases, with 22 bases between. The CDR3 region has the DNA TGCGCCAGCAGCCAAGCGGACTGGAGGAGTTCGGGCGGCCAGTACTTC. It is translated as CASSQADWRSSGGQYF.